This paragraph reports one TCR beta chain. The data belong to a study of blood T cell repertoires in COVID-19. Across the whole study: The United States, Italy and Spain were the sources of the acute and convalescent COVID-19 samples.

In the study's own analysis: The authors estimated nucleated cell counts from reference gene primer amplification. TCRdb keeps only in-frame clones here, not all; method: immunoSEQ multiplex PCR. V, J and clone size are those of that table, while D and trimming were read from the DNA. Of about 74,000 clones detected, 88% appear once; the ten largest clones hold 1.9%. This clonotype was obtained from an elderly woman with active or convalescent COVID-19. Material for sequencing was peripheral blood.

CDR3 amino acids: CASSQDRHTITNYGYTF. The CDR3 DNA reads as TGCGCCAGCAGCCAAGATCGTCATACTATAACCAACTATGGCTACACCTTC. The chain combines TRBV4-3 with TRBJ1-2; D is unresolved. Germline V CDR1 and CDR2: LGHNA, YSLEER. V gave up 0 bases and J gave up 2 bases, with 16 bases separating them. The CDR3 totals 17 residues.